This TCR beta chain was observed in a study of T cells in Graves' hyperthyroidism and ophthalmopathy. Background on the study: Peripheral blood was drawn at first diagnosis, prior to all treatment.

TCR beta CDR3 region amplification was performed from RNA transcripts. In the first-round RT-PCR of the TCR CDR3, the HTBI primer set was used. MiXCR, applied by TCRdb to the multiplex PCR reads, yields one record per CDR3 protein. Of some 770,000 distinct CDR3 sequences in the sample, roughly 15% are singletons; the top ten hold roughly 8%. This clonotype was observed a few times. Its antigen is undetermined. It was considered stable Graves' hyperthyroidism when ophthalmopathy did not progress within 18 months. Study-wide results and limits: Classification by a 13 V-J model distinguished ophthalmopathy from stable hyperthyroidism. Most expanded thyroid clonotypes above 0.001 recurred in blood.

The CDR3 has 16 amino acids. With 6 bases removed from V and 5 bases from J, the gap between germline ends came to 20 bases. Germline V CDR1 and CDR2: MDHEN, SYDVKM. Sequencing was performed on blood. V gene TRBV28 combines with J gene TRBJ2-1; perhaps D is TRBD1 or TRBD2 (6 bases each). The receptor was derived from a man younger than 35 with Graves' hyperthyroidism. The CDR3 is CASRSGANGINNEQFF. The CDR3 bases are TGTGCCAGCAGATCGGGGGCTAACGGGATAAACAATGAGCAGTTCTTC.